A single sample is the source of the 20 T cell receptor beta chains below, sequenced in a study of memory CD4+ T cells and cytomegalovirus serostatus. The sort gate was single viable CD3+CD4+CD8-CD45RO+ cells for memory CD4+ T cells. The method was immunoSEQ multiplex PCR; TCRdb's version includes in-frame clones alone and lacks a portion of them. Here the sample spans tens of thousands of clones, 82% being singletons. Sequencing was performed on memory CD4+ T cells from blood. These receptors came from an adult in good health and CMV-seronegative.

This clone was seen a handful of times. The V and J genes are TRBV2 and TRBJ1-6; D is uncertain. This CDR3 is built from 13 residues. Between the trimmed V and J ends, which lost 1 base and 7 bases, there was a span of 5 bases. From germline, CDR1 is SNHLY and CDR2 FYNNEI. The CDR3 region has the DNA TGTGCCAGCAGTGAAGGGCGCAATTCACCCCTCCACTTT. Its translation is CASSEGRNSPLHF. The full variable domain, in which reference TRBV2 and TRBJ1-6 provide the parts outside the CDR3, is EPEVTQTPSHQVTQMGQEVILRCVPISNHLYFYWYRQILGQKVEFLVSFYNNEISEKSEIFDDQFSVERPDGSNFTLKIRSTKLEDSAMYFCASSEGRNSPLHFGNGTRLTVT.

The chain uses TRBV4-2 and TRBJ2-7, with D unclear. The CDR3 is 16 residues long. Germline-derived CDR1 and CDR2 are LGHNA and YNFKEQ. V was clipped by 0 bases and J by 5 bases, with 17 bases between them. The DNA of the CDR3 is TGTGCCAGCAGCCAAGATGGACCGGATTACGGTGACGAGCAGTACTTC. Translating gives CASSQDGPDYGDEQYF.

The V call is TRBV4-3, the J call TRBJ2-2; either TRBD1 or TRBD2 may supply D (5 bases each). This CDR3 is 16 amino acids long. Germline CDR1 reads LGHNA; CDR2 reads YSLEER. V was shortened by 0 bases and J by 3 bases, with 11 bases between the two germline ends. The CDR3 region is CASSQDLRGYTGELFF. In DNA form, the CDR3 reads TGCGCCAGCAGCCAAGATCTGAGGGGATACACCGGGGAGCTGTTTTTT.

The chain employs TRBV10-3 and TRBJ2-7; D is perhaps TRBD1 (6 bases). Trimming removed 5 bases from V and 3 bases from J, with 11 bases in between. Germline lookup yields CDR1 ENHRY and CDR2 SYGVKD. The length of the CDR3 is 13 residues. The CDR3 DNA reads TGTGCCATCAGTTTCGGCAGGGGCTACGAGCAGTACTTC. This gives the protein CAISFGRGYEQYF.

The V call is TRBV27, the J call TRBJ1-2; D is possibly TRBD1 (6 bases). From germline, CDR1 is MNHEY and CDR2 SMNVEV (reference sequence). V gave up 0 bases and J gave up 5 bases, with 10 bases separating them. The CDR3 is 14 residues long. The CDR3 bases are TGTGCCAGCAGTTTATCCGGACAGCTTTATGGCTACACCTTC. Its translation is CASSLSGQLYGYTF.

This rearrangement joins TRBV7-9 to TRBJ2-7; either TRBD1 or TRBD2 may supply D (5 bases each). The V gene's germline CDR1 is SEHNR and CDR2 FQNEAQ (reference sequence). Trimming cost V 5 bases and J 5 bases, with 19 bases left between them. The CDR3 contains 15 residues. The CDR3 loop reads CASSGRGALGDEQYF. Here the CDR3 DNA reads TGTGCCAGCAGCGGACGTGGGGCGTTGGGAGACGAGCAGTACTTC.

This chain's CDR3 is CASSQERMAFNQPQHF. The DNA for the CDR3 is TGTGCCAGCAGCCAAGAGAGGATGGCCTTCAATCAGCCCCAGCATTTT. V usage is TRBV4-2 and J usage is TRBJ1-5, with D uncertain. Looked up from germline, CDR1 is LGHNA and CDR2 is YNFKEQ. V was cut by 0 bases and J by 3 bases, with 12 bases left in between. CDR3 size: 16 residues.

The chain recombines TRBV2 with TRBJ2-2; either TRBD1 or TRBD2 may fit D (5 bases each). Germline CDR1 is SNHLY and CDR2 is FYNNEI. This CDR3 spans 17 amino acids. The V gene lost 4 bases and the J gene lost 4 bases, with 19 bases spanning the gap. CDR3 residues: CASSGPGPTELTGELFF. Here the CDR3 DNA reads TGTGCCAGCAGTGGTCCGGGACCGACCGAGCTCACCGGGGAGCTGTTTTTT.

The chain recombines TRBV30 with TRBJ1-4; D is undetermined. The length of the CDR3 is 13 residues. Germline V lookup: CDR1 GTSNPN, CDR2 SVGIG (reference sequence). The V and J ends lost 6 bases and 5 bases respectively, with 13 bases between them. For the CDR3, the DNA is TGTGCCTGCCTAGGAAGCTCCAATGAAAAACTGTTTTTT. This codes for CACLGSSNEKLFF. Full variable domain (outside the CDR3, taken from reference TRBV30 and TRBJ1-4): SQTIHQWPATLVQPVGSPLSLECTVEGTSNPNLYWYRQAAGRGLQLLFYSVGIGQISSEVPQNLSASRPQDRQFILSSKKLLLSDSGFYLCACLGSSNEKLFFGSGTQLSVL.

The V and J genes are TRBV13 and TRBJ2-7, with a tentative D call TRBD2 (6 bases). V lost 1 base, J lost 0 bases, and 13 bases lay in between. The CDR3 totals 16 residues. Germline CDR1 reads PRHDT; CDR2 reads FYEKMQ (reference sequence). This CDR3 reads CASSLAPGLASYEQYF. In DNA form, the CDR3 reads TGTGCCAGCAGCTTAGCCCCGGGACTGGCCTCCTACGAGCAGTACTTC. The entire variable domain, with the rest obtained from reference TRBV13 and TRBJ2-7, is as follows: AAGVIQSPRHLIKEKRETATLKCYPIPRHDTVYWYQQGPGQDPQFLISFYEKMQSDKGSIPDRFSAQQFSDYHSELNMSSLELGDSALYFCASSLAPGLASYEQYFGPGTRLTVT.

The chain has TRBV18 and TRBJ1-1; D gene ambiguous. The V gene lost 3 bases and the J gene lost 5 bases, with 10 bases spanning the gap. The CDR3 consists of 13 residues. Germline CDR1 KGHSH, CDR2 LQKENI. This CDR3 reads CASSPGSETEAFF. CDR3 in DNA: TGTGCCAGCTCACCGGGGTCGGAAACTGAAGCTTTCTTT.

In its sample, this clone was seen once. The rearrangement uses TRBV7-3 and TRBJ2-1; the D is unclear. Germline CDR1 and CDR2: SGHTA and FQGTGA. CDR3 size: 15 residues. Trimming took off 5 bases at V and 0 bases at J, with 11 bases between the two ends. Written as DNA, the CDR3 is TGTGCCAGCAGCCCCCTTCCGAGCTCCTACAATGAGCAGTTCTTC. As protein: CASSPLPSSYNEQFF. Using reference TRBV7-3 and TRBJ2-1 for the parts outside the CDR3, the full variable domain is GAGVSQTPSNKVTEKGKYVELRCDPISGHTALYWYRQSLGQGPEFLIYFQGTGAADDSGLPNDRFFAVRPEGSVSTLKIQRTERGDSAVYLCASSPLPSSYNEQFFGPGTRLTVL.

This clone was detected a few times. This CDR3 is CASSPARLNTEAFF. Written as DNA, the CDR3 is TGTGCCAGCAGCCCCGCCAGGCTGAACACTGAAGCTTTCTTT. This chain joins TRBV7-9 and TRBJ1-1; D gene ambiguous. The germline CDR1 and CDR2 sequences are SEHNR and FQNEAQ (reference sequence). Trimming stripped 5 bases from V and 0 bases from J, with 10 bases between. CDR3 length equals 14 residues.

V is TRBV9 and J is TRBJ2-3; 8 bases line up with TRBD2. The germline CDR1 and CDR2 sequences are SGDLS and YYNGEE. Trimming cost V 2 bases and J 5 bases; bases outside gene matches: 7. The CDR3 sequence is 15 residues long. CDR3 region: CASSVGPGGRDTQYF. The CDR3 region has the DNA TGTGCCAGCAGCGTCGGCCCGGGGGGGCGAGATACGCAGTATTTT.

Note on this clone: The germline gene is not matched at one end of the junction; a read error may be the cause. The chain links TRBV7-7 to TRBJ2-5; 7 nucleotides match TRBD1. In germline, CDR1 is SSHAT, CDR2 FNYEAQ (reference sequence). The CDR3 contains 13 residues. This CDR3 reads CASSLQGSETQYF. CDR3 bases: TGTGCTAGCAGCTTACAGGGGTCGGAGACCCAGTACTTC.

This chain links TRBV19 with TRBJ2-1, with D perhaps TRBD2 (7 bases). The CDR3 extends over 14 amino acids. The germline gives CDR1 LNHDA, CDR2 SQIVND (reference sequence). V was clipped by 8 bases and J by 6 bases, with 17 bases between them. Here the CDR3 DNA reads TGTGCCAGTTCCTGGGGGGGGCACTTCAATGAGCAGTTCTTC. Residues: CASSWGGHFNEQFF.

The chain has TRBV7-9 and TRBJ2-3; 7 positions agree with TRBD2. This CDR3 has 14 residues. Germline lookup yields CDR1 SEHNR and CDR2 FQNEAQ (reference sequence). V shed 5 bases, J shed 1 base, and the junction held 3 bases outside the gene matches. CDR3 loop: CASSASGRTDTQYF. Here the CDR3 DNA reads TGTGCCAGCAGCGCTAGCGGACGCACAGATACGCAGTATTTT.

The chain joins TRBV5-4 to TRBJ2-5, with D possibly matching TRBD2 (6 bases). Germline V gene sequence: CDR1 SGHNT, CDR2 YYREEE (reference sequence). The CDR3 runs to 15 residues. With 4 bases removed from V and 5 bases from J, the gap between germline ends came to 18 bases. The CDR3: CASSPAGTARETQYF. CDR3 nucleotides: TGTGCCAGCAGCCCGGCCGGGACTGCACGCGAGACCCAGTACTTC.

The gene calls are TRBV9 and TRBJ1-2; D gene unclear. With 0 bases removed from V and 8 bases from J, the gap between germline ends came to 8 bases. The CDR3 consists of 12 residues. Germline V lookup: CDR1 SGDLS, CDR2 YYNGEE. CDR3 nucleotide sequence: TGTGCCAGCAGCGTAGAGTTGGGGGGCTACACCTTC. Translation: CASSVELGGYTF.

The rearrangement joins TRBV5-1 to TRBJ2-2; D may match TRBD1 or TRBD2 (5 bases each). The germline CDR1 and CDR2 sequences are SGHRS and YFSETQ. V lost 0 bases, J lost 7 bases, and 16 bases lay in between. The CDR3 loop spans 16 amino acids. CDR3 residues: CASSLAAGWDGGELFF. In DNA form, the CDR3 reads TGCGCCAGCAGCTTGGCCGCCGGCTGGGACGGCGGGGAGCTGTTTTTT. Full variable domain (missing parts from reference TRBV5-1 and TRBJ2-2): KAGVTQTPRYLIKTRGQQVTLSCSPISGHRSVSWYQQTPGQGLQFLFEYFSETQRNKGNFPGRFSGRQFSNSRSEMNVSTLELGDSALYLCASSLAAGWDGGELFFGEGSRLTVL.